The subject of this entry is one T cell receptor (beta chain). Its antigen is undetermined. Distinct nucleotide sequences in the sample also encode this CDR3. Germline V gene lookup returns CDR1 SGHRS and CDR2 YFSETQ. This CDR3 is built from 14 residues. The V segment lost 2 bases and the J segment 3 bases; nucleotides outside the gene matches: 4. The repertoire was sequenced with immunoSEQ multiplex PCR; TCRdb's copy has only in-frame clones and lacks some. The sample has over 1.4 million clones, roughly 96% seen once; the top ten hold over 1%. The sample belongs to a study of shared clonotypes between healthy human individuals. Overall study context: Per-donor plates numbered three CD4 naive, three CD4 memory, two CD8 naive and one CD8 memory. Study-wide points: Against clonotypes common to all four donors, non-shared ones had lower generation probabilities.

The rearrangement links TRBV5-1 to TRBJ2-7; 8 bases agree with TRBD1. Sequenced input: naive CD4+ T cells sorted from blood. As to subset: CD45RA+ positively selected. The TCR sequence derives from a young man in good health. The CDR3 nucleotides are TGCGCCAGCAGCTTACCGGGACAGGTCTACGAGCAGTACTTC. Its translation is CASSLPGQVYEQYF.